This T cell receptor (beta chain) derives from a study of T cells in localized non-small cell lung cancer. A word on this clone: Antigen unknown.

Points from the study as a whole: Adjacent lung exhibited a median of about 50 among the 100 most abundant tumor clones.

The assay was immunoSEQ multiplex PCR, and TCRdb's table has in-frame clones only and misses some. The sample records about 72,000 clones, about 83% being singletons. The clonotype was recovered from an older female donor with stage I lung adenocarcinoma. Material: peripheral blood, obtained before any cancer treatment.

CDR3 coding DNA: TGTGCCAGCAGTTTGAAAGGGGACTATGGCTACACCTTC. This translates into CASSLKGDYGYTF. The rearrangement links TRBV27 to TRBJ1-2, with D possibly TRBD1 on 5 matching bases. V dropped 3 bases and J dropped 3 bases, with 8 bases sitting between them. The CDR3 consists of 13 residues. Germline values: CDR1 MNHEY, CDR2 SMNVEV (reference sequence).